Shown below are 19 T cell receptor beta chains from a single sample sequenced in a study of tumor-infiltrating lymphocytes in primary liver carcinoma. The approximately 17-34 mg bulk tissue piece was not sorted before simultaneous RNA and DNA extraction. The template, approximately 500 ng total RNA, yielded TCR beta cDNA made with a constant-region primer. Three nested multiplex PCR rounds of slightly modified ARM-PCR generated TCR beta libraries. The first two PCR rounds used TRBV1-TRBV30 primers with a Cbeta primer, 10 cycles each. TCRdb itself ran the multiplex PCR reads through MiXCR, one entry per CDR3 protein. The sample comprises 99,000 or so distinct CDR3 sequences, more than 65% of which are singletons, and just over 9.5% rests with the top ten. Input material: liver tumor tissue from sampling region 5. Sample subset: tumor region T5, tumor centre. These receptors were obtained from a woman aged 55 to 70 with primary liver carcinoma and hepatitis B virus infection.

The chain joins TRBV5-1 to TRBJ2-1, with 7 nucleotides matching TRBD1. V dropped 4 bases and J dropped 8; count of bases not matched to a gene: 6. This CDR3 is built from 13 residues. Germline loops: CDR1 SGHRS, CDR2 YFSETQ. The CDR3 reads CASSLQGWDEQFF. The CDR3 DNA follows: TGCGCCAGCAGCCTACAGGGGTGGGATGAGCAGTTCTTC.

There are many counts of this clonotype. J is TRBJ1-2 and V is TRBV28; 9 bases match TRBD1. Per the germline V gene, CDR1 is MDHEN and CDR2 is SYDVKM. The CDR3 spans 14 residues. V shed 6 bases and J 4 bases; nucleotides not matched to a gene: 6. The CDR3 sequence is CASRPTGGLYGYTF. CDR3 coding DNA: TGTGCCAGCAGACCGACAGGGGGACTCTATGGCTACACCTTC.

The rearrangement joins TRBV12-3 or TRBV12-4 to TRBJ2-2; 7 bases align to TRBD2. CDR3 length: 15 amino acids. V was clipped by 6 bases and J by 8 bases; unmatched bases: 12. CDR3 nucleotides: TGTGCCAGCAGCCCGCGTGGGGGGGGGAATGGGGAGCTGTTTTTT. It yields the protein CASSPRGGGNGELFF.

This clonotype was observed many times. This chain's CDR3 is CASSQNMGTEAFF. CDR3 nucleotide sequence: TGTGCCAGCAGCCAGAACATGGGGACTGAAGCTTTCTTT. This chain uses TRBV14 with TRBJ1-1, with D unclear. V was shortened by 3 bases and J by 5 bases, with 10 bases between the two germline ends. The germline gives CDR1 SGHDN, CDR2 FVKESK. The CDR3 loop spans 13 amino acids.

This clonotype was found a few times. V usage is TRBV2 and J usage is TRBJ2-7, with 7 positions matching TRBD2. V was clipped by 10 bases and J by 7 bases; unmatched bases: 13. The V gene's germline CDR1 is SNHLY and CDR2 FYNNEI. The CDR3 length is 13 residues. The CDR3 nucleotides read TGTGCCACAAGTCTTTCGGTCGGGGGGGAGCAGTACTTC. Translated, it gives CATSLSVGGEQYF.

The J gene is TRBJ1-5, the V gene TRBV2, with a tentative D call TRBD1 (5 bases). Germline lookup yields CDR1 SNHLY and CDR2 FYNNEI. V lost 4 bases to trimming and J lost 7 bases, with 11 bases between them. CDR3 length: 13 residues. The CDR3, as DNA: TGTGCCAGCAGTGTCGGGGGTTACCAGCCCCAGCATTTT. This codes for CASSVGGYQPQHF. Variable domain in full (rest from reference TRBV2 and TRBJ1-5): EPEVTQTPSHQVTQMGQEVILRCVPISNHLYFYWYRQILGQKVEFLVSFYNNEISEKSEIFDDQFSVERPDGSNFTLKIRSTKLEDSAMYFCASSVGGYQPQHFGDGTRLSIL.

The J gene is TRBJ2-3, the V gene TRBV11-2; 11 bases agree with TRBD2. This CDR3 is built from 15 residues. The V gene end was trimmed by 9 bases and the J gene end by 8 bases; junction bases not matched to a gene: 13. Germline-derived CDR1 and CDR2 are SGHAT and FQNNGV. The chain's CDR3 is CASNPGLAGPGTQYF. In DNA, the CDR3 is TGTGCCAGTAACCCTGGACTAGCGGGCCCAGGTACGCAGTATTTT.

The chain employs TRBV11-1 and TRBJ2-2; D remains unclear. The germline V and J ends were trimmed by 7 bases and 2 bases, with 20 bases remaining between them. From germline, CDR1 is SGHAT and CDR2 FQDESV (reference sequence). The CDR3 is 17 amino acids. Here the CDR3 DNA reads TGTGCCAGCAATGTCCGGCCATCCCTAGTTAACACCGGGGAGCTGTTTTTT. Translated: CASNVRPSLVNTGELFF.

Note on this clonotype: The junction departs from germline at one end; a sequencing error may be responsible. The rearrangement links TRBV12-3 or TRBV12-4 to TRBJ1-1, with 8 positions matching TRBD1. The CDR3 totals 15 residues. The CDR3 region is CSSSTLSSGGSEAFF. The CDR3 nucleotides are TGTTCCAGCAGTACCCTGTCTTCAGGGGGCTCTGAAGCCTTCTTT.

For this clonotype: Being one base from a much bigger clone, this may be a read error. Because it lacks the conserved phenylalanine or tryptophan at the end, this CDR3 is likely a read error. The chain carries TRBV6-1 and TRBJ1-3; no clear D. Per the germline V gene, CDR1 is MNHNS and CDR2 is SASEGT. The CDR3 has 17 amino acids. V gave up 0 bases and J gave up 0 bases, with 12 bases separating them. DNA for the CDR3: TGTGCCAGCAGTGAAGCGCTAGGGTACGGCTCTGGAAACACCATATATTCT. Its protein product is CASSEALGYGSGNTIYS.

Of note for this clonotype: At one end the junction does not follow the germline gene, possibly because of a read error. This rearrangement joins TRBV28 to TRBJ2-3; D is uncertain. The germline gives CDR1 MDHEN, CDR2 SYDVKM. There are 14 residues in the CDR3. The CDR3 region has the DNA TGTGCCATCAGTTTTGTGGATTACACAGATATACAGTATTTT. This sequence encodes CAISFVDYTDIQYF.

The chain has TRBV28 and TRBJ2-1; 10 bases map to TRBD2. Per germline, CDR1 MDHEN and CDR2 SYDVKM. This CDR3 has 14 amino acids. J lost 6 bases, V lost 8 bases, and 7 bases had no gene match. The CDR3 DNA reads TGTGCCAGCGGCCTAGCGGGAGCCCTCAATGAGCAGTTCTTC. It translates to CASGLAGALNEQFF.

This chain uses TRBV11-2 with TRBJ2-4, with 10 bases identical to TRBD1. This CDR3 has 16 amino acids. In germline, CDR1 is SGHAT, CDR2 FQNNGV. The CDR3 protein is CVTSSAGTGVQNIQYF. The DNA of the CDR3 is TGTGTCACCAGCTCCGCCGGGACAGGGGTTCAAAACATTCAGTACTTC.

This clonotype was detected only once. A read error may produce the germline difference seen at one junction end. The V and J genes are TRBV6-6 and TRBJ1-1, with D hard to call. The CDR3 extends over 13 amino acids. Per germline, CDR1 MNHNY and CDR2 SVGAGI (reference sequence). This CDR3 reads CTSSMDGNTEAFF. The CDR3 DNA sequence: TGCACCAGCAGTATGGACGGGAACACTGAAGCTTTCTTT.

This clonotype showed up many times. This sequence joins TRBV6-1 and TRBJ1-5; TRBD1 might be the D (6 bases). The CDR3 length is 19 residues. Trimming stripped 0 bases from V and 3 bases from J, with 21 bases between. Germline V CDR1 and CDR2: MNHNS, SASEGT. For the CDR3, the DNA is TGTGCCAGCAGTGAAGCCACGACCAATTTCGACAGGCACAATCAGCCCCAGCATTTT. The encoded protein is CASSEATTNFDRHNQPQHF.

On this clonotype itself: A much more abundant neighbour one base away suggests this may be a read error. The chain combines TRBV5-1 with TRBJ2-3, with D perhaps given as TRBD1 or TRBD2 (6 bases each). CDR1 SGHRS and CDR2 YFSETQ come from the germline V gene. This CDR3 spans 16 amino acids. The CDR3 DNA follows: TGCGCCAGCAGCTCCTCGGGACAAACTAGCACAGATATGCAGTATTTT. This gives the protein CASSSSGQTSTDMQYF. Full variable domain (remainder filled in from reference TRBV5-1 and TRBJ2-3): KAGVTQTPRYLIKTRGQQVTLSCSPISGHRSVSWYQQTPGQGLQFLFEYFSETQRNKGNFPGRFSGRQFSNSRSEMNVSTLELGDSALYLCASSSSGQTSTDMQYFGPGTRLTVL.

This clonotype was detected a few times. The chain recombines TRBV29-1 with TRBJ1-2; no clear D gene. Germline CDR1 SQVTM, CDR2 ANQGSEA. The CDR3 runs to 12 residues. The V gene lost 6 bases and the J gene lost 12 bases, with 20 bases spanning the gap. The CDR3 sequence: CSVGGDIYGHTF. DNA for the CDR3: TGCAGCGTCGGCGGGGATATCTACGGCCACACCTTC. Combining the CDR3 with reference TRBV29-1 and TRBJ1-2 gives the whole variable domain SAVISQKPSRDICQRGTSLTIQCQVDSQVTMMFWYRQQPGQSLTLIATANQGSEATYESGFVIDKFPISRPNLTFSTLTVSNMSPEDSSIYLCSVGGDIYGHTFGSGTRLTVV.

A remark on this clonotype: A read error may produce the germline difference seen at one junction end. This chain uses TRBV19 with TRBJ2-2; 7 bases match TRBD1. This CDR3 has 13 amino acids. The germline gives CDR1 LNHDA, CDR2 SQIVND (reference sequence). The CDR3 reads CALEGQNTGELLF. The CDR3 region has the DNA TGTGCCCTTGAGGGACAGAACACCGGGGAGCTGTTATTT.

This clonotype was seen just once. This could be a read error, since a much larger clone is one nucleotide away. The CDR3 region has the DNA TGCGCCAGCAGCCGCTCCGGGACTAGCGGGAGGGCCCTATGGGGGAGGGAGCTGTTTTTT. Protein product: CASSRSGTSGRALWGRELFF. The chain joins TRBV4-1 to TRBJ2-2; TRBD2 matches at 16 bases. The CDR3 has 20 residues. CDR1 and CDR2 (germline): MGHRA, YSYEKL. V dropped 4 bases and J dropped 9; count of bases not matched to a gene: 17.